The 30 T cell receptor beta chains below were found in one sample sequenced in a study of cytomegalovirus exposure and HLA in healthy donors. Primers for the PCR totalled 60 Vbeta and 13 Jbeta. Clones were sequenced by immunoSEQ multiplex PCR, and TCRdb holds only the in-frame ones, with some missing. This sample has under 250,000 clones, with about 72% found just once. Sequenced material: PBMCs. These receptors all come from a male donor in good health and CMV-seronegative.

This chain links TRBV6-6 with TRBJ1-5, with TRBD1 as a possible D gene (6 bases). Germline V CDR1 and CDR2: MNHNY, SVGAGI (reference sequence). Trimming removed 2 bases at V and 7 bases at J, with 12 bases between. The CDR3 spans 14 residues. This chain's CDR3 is CASSYRGGGQPQHF. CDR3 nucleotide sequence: TGTGCCAGCAGTTACCGTGGGGGCGGGCAGCCCCAGCATTTT.

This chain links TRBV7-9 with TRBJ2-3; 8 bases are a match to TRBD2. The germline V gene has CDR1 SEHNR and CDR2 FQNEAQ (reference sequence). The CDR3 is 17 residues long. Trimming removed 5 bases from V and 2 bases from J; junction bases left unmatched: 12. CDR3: CASSRGGVLAVTDTQYF. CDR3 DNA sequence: TGTGCCAGCAGCAGGGGGGGGGTACTAGCGGTCACAGATACGCAGTATTTT.

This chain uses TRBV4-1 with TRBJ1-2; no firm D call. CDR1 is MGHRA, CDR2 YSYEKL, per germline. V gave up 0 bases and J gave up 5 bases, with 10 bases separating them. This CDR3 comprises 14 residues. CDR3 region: CASSQDLAVYGYTF. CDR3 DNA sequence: TGCGCCAGCAGCCAAGATTTGGCAGTATATGGCTACACCTTC.

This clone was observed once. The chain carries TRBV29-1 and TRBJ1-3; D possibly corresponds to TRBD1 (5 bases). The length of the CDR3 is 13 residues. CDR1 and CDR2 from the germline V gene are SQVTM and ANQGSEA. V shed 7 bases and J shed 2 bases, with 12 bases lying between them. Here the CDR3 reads CSARAGAGNTIYF. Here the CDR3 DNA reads TGCAGCGCCCGGGCGGGGGCTGGAAACACCATATATTTT. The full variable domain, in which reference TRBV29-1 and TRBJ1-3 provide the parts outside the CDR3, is SAVISQKPSRDICQRGTSLTIQCQVDSQVTMMFWYRQQPGQSLTLIATANQGSEATYESGFVIDKFPISRPNLTFSTLTVSNMSPEDSSIYLCSARAGAGNTIYFGEGSWLTVV.

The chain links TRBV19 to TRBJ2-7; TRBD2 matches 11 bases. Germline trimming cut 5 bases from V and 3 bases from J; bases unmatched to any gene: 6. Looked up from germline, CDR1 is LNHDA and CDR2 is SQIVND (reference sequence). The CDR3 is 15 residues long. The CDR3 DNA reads TGTGCCAGTAGTGTCTACGGGACTAGCGGCTACGAGCAGTACTTC. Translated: CASSVYGTSGYEQYF.

CDR3 amino acids: CASSPPGRLVTDTQYF. In nucleotides, the CDR3 is TGTGCCAGCTCACCACCGGGGCGACTAGTCACAGATACGCAGTATTTT. The chain couples TRBV18 to TRBJ2-3; D may be TRBD2 (6 bases). The CDR3 runs 16 residues. Germline V CDR1 and CDR2: KGHSH, LQKENI. V was trimmed by 0 bases and J by 2 bases, leaving 12 bases between them. The variable domain in full, completed from reference TRBV18 and TRBJ2-3, reads NAGVMQNPRHLVRRRGQEARLRCSPMKGHSHVYWYRQLPEEGLKFMVYLQKENIIDESGMPKERFSAEFPKEGPSILRIQQVVRGDSAAYFCASSPPGRLVTDTQYFGPGTRLTVL.

In nucleotides, the CDR3 is TGTGCCAGCAGTTACGGGACAGGGGCAAGAGGGTCTGGGCAGTACTTC. This encodes CASSYGTGARGSGQYF. The chain carries TRBV6-5 and TRBJ2-7, with TRBD1 matching 10 bases. This CDR3 has 16 residues. The J segment lost 9 bases and the V segment lost 2 bases, leaving 13 bases of the junction unmatched. Looked up from germline, CDR1 is MNHEY and CDR2 is SVGAGI.

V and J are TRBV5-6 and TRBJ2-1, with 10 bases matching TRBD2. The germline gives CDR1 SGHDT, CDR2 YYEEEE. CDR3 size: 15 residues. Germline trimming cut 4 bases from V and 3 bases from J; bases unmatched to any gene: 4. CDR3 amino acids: CASSISGRDYNEQFF. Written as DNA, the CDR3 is TGTGCCAGCAGCATCAGCGGGAGGGACTACAATGAGCAGTTCTTC.

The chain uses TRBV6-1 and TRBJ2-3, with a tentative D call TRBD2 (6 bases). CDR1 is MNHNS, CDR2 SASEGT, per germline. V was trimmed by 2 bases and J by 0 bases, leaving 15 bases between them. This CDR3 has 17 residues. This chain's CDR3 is CASSEIEGGASTDTQYF. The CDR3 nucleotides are TGTGCCAGCAGTGAAATCGAGGGCGGGGCTAGCACAGATACGCAGTATTTT.

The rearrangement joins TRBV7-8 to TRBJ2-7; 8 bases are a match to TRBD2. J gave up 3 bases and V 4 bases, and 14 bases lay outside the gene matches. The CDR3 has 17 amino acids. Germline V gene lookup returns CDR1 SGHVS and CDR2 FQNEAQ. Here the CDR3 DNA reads TGTGCCAGCAGCTCCCGGGGGACTAGGATTATTCACTACGAGCAGTACTTC. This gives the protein CASSSRGTRIIHYEQYF. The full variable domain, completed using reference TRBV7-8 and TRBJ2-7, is GAGVSQSPRYKVAKRGQDVALRCDPISGHVSLFWYQQALGQGPEFLTYFQNEAQLDKSGLPSDRFFAERPEGSVSTLKIQRTQQEDSAVYLCASSSRGTRIIHYEQYFGPGTRLTVT.

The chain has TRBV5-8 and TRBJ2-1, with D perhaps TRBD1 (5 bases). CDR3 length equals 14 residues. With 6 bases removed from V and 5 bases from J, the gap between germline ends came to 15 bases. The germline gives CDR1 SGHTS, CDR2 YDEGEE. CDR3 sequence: CASTPHGHNNEQFF. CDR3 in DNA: TGTGCCAGCACCCCCCATGGACACAACAATGAGCAGTTCTTC. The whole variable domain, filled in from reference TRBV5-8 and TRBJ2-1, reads EAGVTQSPTHLIKTRGQQATLRCSPISGHTSVYWYQQALGLGLQFLLWYDEGEERNRGNFPPRFSGRQFPNYSSELNVNALELEDSALYLCASTPHGHNNEQFFGPGTRLTVL.

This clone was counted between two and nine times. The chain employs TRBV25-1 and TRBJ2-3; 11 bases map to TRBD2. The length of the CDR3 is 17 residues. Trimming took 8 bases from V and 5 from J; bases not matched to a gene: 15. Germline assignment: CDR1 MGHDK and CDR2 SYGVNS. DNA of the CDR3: TGTGCCAGCGGCCCAGTATTGCTAGCGGGAGGCGGAGATACGCAGTATTTT. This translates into CASGPVLLAGGGDTQYF.

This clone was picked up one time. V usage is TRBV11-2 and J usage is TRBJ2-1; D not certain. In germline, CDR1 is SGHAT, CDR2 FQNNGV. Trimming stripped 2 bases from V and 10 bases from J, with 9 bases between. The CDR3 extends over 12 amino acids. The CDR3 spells CASSLQGVEQFF. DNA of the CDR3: TGTGCCAGCAGCTTACAAGGAGTGGAGCAGTTCTTC.

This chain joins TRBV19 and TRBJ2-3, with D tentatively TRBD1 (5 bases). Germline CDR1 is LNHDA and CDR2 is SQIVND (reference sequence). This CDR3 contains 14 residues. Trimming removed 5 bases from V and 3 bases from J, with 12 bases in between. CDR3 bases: TGTGCCAGTAGTGCGGACATAGAAACAGATACGCAGTATTTT. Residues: CASSADIETDTQYF.

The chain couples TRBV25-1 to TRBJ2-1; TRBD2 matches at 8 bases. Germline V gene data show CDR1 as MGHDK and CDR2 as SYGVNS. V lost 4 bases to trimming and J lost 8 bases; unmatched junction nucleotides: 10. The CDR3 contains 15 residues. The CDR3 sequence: CASSGSGGRQDEQFF. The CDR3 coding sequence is TGTGCCAGCAGTGGATCGGGAGGGAGGCAGGATGAGCAGTTCTTC.

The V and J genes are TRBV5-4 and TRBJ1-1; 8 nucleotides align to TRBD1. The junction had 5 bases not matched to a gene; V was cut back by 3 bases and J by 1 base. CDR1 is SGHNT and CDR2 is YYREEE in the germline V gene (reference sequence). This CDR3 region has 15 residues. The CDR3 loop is CASSWGDRRNTEAFF. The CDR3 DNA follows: TGTGCCAGCAGCTGGGGGGACAGGAGGAACACTGAAGCTTTCTTT.

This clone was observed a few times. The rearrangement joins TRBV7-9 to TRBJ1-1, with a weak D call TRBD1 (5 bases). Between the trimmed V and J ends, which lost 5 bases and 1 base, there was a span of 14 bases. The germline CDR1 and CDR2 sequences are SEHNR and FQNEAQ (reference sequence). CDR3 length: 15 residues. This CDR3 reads CASSLQGGANTEAFF. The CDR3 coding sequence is TGTGCCAGCAGCCTCCAGGGAGGGGCGAACACTGAAGCTTTCTTT. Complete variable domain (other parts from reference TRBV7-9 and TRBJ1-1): DTGVSQNPRHKITKRGQNVTFRCDPISEHNRLYWYRQTLGQGPEFLTYFQNEAQLEKSRLLSDRFSAERPKGSFSTLEIQRTEQGDSAMYLCASSLQGGANTEAFFGQGTRLTVV.

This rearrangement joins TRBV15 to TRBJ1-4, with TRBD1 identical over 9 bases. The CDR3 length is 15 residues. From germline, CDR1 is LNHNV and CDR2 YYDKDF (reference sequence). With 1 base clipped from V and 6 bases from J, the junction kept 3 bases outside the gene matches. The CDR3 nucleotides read TGTGCCACCAGCAGAGCGACAGGGGGATATGAAAAACTGTTTTTT. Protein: CATSRATGGYEKLFF.

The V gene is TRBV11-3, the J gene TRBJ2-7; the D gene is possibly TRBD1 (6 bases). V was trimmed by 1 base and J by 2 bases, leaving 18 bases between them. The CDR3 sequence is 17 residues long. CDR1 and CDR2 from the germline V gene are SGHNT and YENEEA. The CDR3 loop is CASSLGGGTDIPYEQYF. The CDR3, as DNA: TGTGCCAGCAGCTTAGGAGGGGGTACCGATATCCCCTACGAGCAGTACTTC.

This chain's CDR3 is CASSLVVNNEQFF. The CDR3 nucleotides read TGTGCCAGCAGCTTAGTTGTCAATAATGAGCAGTTCTTC. The genes are TRBV7-6 and TRBJ2-1, with D unresolved. Trimming cost V 1 base and J 7 bases, with 8 bases left between them. CDR1 is SGHVS and CDR2 is FNYEAQ in the germline V gene. There are 13 residues in the CDR3.

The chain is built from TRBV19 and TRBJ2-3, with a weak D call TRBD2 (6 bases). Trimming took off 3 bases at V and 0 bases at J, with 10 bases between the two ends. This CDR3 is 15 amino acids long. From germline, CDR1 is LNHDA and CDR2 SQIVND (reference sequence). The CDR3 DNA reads TGTGCCAGTAGTATCTTAGCGGCTAGCACAGATACGCAGTATTTT. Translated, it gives CASSILAASTDTQYF.

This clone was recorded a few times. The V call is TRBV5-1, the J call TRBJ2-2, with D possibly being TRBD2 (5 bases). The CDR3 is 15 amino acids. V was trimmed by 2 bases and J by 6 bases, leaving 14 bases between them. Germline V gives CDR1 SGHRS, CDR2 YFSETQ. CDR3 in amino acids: CASSFPVTGSGELFF. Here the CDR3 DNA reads TGCGCCAGCAGCTTCCCGGTCACGGGGTCCGGGGAGCTGTTTTTT.

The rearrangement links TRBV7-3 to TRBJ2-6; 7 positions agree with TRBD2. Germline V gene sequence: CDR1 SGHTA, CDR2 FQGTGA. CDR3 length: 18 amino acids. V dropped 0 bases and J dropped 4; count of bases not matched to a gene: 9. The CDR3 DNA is TGTGCCAGCAGCTTAACTTCTGGCGGGAGAGCGGGGGCCAACGTCCTGACTTTC. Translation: CASSLTSGGRAGANVLTF. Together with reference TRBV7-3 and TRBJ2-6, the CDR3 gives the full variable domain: GAGVSQTPSNKVTEKGKYVELRCDPISGHTALYWYRQSLGQGPEFLIYFQGTGAADDSGLPNDRFFAVRPEGSVSTLKIQRTERGDSAVYLCASSLTSGGRAGANVLTFGAGSRLTVL.

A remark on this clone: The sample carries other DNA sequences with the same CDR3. The CDR3 here is CASSPPGQVTDTQYF. The DNA of the CDR3 is TGTGCCAGCTCACCACCGGGACAAGTGACAGATACGCAGTATTTT. This chain joins TRBV18 and TRBJ2-3, with a tentative D call TRBD1 (6 bases). Germline CDR1 and CDR2: KGHSH and LQKENI. V was pared by 0 bases and J by 3 bases, with 10 bases between. CDR3 length equals 15 residues.

CDR3 in amino acids: CASSIARTDTQYF. The CDR3 coding sequence is TGTGCCAGTAGTATAGCCAGAACAGATACGCAGTATTTT. This chain connects TRBV19 to TRBJ2-3, with no clear D. Trimming pared 1 base from V and 3 bases from J, leaving 5 bases between. CDR1 is LNHDA and CDR2 is SQIVND in the germline V gene (reference sequence). CDR3 length equals 13 residues.

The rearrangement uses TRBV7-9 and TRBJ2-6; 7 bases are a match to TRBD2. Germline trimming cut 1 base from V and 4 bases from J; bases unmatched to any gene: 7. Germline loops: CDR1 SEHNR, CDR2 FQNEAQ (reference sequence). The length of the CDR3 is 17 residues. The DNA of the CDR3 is TGTGCCAGCAGCTTAGAGTTGGGGGGACTAGGGGCCAACGTCCTGACTTTC. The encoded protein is CASSLELGGLGANVLTF.

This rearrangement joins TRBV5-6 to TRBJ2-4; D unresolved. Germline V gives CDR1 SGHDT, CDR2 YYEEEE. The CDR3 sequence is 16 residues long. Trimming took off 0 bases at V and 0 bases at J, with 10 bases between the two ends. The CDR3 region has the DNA TGTGCCAGCAGCTTGGGTGTTTCTCTAGCCAAAAACATTCAGTACTTC. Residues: CASSLGVSLAKNIQYF.

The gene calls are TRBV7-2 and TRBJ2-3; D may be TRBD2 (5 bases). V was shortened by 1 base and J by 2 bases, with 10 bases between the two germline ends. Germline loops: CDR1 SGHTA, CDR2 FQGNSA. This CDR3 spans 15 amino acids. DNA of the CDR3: TGTGCCAGCAGCTTAGGGAGCGGAAACACAGATACGCAGTATTTT. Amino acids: CASSLGSGNTDTQYF. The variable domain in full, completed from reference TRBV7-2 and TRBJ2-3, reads GAGVSQSPSNKVTEKGKDVELRCDPISGHTALYWYRQSLGQGLEFLIYFQGNSAPDKSGLPSDRFSAERTGGSVSTLTIQRTQQEDSAVYLCASSLGSGNTDTQYFGPGTRLTVL.

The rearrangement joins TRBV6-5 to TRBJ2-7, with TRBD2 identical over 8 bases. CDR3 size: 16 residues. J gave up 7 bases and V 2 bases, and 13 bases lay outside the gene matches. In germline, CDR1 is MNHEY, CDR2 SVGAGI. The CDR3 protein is CASSYGSGARFGEQYF. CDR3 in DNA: TGTGCCAGCAGTTACGGTAGCGGGGCCCGTTTCGGGGAGCAGTACTTC.

CDR3 nucleotide sequence: TGTGCCATCAGTGAGGGGGGGGTAGAGATGCCCCAGCATTTT. This translates into CAISEGGVEMPQHF. This chain links TRBV10-3 with TRBJ1-5, with TRBD1 as a possible D gene (5 bases). Per the germline V gene, CDR1 is ENHRY and CDR2 is SYGVKD. Between the trimmed V and J ends, which lost 2 bases and 9 bases, there was a span of 14 bases. The CDR3 consists of 14 residues.